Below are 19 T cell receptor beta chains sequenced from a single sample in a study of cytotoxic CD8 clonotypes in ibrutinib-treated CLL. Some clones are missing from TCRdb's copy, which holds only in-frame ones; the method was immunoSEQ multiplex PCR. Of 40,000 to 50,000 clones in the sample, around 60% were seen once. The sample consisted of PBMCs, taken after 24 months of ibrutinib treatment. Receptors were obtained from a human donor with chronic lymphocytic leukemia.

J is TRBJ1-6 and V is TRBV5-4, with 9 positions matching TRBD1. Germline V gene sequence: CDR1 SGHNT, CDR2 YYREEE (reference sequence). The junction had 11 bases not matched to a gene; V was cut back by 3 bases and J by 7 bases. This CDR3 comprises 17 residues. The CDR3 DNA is TGTGCCAGCAGCTCCGCCACAGGGGGCCCGGCAAATTCACCCCTCCACTTT. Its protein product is CASSSATGGPANSPLHF.

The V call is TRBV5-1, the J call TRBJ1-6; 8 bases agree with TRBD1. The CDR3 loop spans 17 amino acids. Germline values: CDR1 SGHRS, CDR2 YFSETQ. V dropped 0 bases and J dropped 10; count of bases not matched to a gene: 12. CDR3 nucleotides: TGCGCCAGCAGCTTGGAGGGGGCAGGGGGCGCGGGATCACCCCTCCACTTT. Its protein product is CASSLEGAGGAGSPLHF.

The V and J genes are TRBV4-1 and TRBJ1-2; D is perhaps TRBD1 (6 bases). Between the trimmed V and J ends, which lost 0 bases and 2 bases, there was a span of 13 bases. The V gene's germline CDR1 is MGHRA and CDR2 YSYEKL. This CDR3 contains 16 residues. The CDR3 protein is CASSQDDQGFNYGYTF. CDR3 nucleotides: TGCGCCAGCAGCCAAGATGATCAGGGGTTCAACTATGGCTACACCTTC.

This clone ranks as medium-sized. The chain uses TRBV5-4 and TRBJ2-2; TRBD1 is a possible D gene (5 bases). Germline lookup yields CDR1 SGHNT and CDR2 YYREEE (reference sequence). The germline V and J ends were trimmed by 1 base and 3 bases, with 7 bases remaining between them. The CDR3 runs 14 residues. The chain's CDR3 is CASSLWGHTGELFF. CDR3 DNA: TGTGCCAGCAGCTTGTGGGGCCACACCGGGGAGCTGTTTTTT.

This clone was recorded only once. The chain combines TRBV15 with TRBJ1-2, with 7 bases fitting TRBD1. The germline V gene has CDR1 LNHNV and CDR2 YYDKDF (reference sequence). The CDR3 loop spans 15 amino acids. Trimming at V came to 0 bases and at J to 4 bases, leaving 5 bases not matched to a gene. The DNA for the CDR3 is TGTGCCACCAGCAGAGACGGTTCAGGGGGCTATGGCTACACCTTC. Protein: CATSRDGSGGYGYTF.

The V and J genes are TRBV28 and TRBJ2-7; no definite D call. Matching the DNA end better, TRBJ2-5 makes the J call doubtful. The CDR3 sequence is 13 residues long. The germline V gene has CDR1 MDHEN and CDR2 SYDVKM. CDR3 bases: TGTGCCAGCAGACTTCAAGGACCGGAGACCCAGTACTTC. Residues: CASRLQGPETQYF.

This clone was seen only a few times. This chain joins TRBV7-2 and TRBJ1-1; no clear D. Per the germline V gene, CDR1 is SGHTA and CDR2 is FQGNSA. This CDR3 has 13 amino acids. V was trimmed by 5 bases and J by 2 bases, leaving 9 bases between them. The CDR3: CASSTDTNTEAFF. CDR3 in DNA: TGTGCCAGCAGCACAGACACAAACACTGAAGCTTTCTTT.

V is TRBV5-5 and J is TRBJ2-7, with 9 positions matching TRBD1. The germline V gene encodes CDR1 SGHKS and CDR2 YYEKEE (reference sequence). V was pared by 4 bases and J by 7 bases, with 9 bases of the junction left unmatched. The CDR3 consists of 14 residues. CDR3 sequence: CASSRQGGFLEQYF. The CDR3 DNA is TGTGCCAGCAGCCGACAGGGGGGGTTCCTGGAGCAGTACTTC.

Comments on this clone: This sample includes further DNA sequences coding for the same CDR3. For the CDR3, the DNA is TGTGCCACCAGCAGAGATTCAGGGGCTGGGGCCAACGTCCTGACTTTC. The encoded protein is CATSRDSGAGANVLTF. V usage is TRBV15 and J usage is TRBJ2-6, with D perhaps TRBD1 (6 bases). Looked up from germline, CDR1 is LNHNV and CDR2 is YYDKDF (reference sequence). Trimming stripped 0 bases from V and 2 bases from J, with 8 bases between. The CDR3 is 16 residues long.

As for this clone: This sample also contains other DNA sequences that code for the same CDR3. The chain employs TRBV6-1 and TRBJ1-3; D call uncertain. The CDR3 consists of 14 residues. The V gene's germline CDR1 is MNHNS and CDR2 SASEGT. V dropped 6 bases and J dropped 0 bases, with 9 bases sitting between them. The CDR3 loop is CASSDGASGNTIYF. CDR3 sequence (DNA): TGTGCCAGCAGCGACGGAGCCTCTGGAAACACCATATATTTT.

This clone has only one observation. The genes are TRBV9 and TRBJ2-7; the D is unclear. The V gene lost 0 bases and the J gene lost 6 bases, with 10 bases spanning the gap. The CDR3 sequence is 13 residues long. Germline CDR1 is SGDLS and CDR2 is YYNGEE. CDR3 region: CASSVAGFGEQYF. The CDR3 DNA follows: TGTGCCAGCAGCGTAGCCGGGTTTGGCGAGCAGTACTTC. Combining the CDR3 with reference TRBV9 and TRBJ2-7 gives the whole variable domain DSGVTQTPKHLITATGQRVTLRCSPRSGDLSVYWYQQSLDQGLQFLIQYYNGEERAKGNILERFSAQQFPDLHSELNLSSLELGDSALYFCASSVAGFGEQYFGPGTRLTVT.

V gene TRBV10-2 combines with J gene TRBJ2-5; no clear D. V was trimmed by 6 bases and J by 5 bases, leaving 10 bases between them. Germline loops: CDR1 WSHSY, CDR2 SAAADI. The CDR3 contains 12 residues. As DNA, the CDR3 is TGCGCCAGCAGCCCACTTTATGAGACCCAGTACTTC. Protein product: CASSPLYETQYF.

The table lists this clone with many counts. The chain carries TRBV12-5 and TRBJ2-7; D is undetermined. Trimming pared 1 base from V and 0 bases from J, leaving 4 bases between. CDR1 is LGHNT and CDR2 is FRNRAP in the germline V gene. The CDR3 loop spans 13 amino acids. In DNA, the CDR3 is TGTGCTAGTGGTTTGGGATACTCCTACGAGCAGTACTTC. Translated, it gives CASGLGYSYEQYF.

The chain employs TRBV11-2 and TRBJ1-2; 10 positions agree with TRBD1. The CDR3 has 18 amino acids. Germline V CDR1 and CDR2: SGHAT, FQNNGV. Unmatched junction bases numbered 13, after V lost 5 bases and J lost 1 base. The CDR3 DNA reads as TGTGCCAGCAGCCCCTCGTGGACAGGGGGAACCGTTAACTATGGCTACACCTTC. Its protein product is CASSPSWTGGTVNYGYTF.

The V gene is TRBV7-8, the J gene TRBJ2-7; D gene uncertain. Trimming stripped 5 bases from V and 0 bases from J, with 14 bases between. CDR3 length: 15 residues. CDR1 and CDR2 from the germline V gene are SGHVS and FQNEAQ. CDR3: CASSQTELGSYEQYF. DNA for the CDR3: TGTGCCAGCAGCCAAACGGAGCTCGGCTCCTACGAGCAGTACTTC.

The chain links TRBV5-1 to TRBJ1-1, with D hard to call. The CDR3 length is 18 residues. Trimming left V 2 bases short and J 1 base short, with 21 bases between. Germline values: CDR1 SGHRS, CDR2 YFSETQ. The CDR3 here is CASSFGSGPDLGNTEAFF. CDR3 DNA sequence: TGCGCCAGCAGCTTCGGAAGTGGACCCGATTTGGGGAACACTGAAGCTTTCTTT.

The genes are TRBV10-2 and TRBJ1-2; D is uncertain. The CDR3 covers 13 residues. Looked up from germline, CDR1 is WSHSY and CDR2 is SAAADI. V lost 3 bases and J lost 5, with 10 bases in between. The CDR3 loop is CASSERTDYGYTF. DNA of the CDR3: TGCGCCAGCAGTGAAAGGACGGATTATGGCTACACCTTC.

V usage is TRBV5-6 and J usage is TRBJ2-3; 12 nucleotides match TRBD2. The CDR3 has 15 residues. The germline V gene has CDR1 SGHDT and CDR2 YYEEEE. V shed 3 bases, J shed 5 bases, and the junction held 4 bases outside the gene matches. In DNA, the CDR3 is TGTGCCAGCAGCTCTGGACTAGCGGGGCAAGATACGCAGTATTTT. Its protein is CASSSGLAGQDTQYF. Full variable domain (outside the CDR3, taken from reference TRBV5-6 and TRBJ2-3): DAGVTQSPTHLIKTRGQQVTLRCSPKSGHDTVSWYQQALGQGPQFIFQYYEEEERQRGNFPDRFSGHQFPNYSSELNVNALLLGDSALYLCASSSGLAGQDTQYFGPGTRLTVL.

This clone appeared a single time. The CDR3 loop reads CSVEDGQGRMETQYF. DNA of the CDR3: TGCAGCGTTGAAGATGGGCAGGGACGAATGGAGACCCAGTACTTC. V usage is TRBV29-1 and J usage is TRBJ2-5; D possibly matches TRBD1 or TRBD2 (5 bases each). V gave up 0 bases and J gave up 5 bases, with 16 bases separating them. Germline-derived CDR1 and CDR2 are SQVTM and ANQGSEA. The CDR3 spans 15 residues.